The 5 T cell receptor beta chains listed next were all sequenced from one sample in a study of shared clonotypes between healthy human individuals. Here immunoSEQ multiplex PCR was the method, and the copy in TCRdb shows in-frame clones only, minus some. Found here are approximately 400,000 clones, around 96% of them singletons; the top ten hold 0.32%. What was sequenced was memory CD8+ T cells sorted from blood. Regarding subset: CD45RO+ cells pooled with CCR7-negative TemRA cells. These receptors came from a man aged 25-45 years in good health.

CDR3 sequence reads: CASSTSVLGYTF. The CDR3 DNA sequence: TGTGCCAGCAGTACGAGTGTTTTGGGCTACACCTTC. The gene calls are TRBV28 and TRBJ1-2; D is unresolved. The CDR3 is made up of 12 amino acids. Germline-derived CDR1 and CDR2 are MDHEN and SYDVKM. The V gene lost 5 bases and the J gene lost 8 bases, with 12 bases spanning the gap.

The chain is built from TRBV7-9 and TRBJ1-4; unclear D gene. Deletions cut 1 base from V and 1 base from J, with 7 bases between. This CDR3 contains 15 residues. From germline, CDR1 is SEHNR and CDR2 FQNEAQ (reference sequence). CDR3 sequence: CASSLGRGTNEKLFF. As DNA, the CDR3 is TGTGCCAGCAGCTTAGGGAGAGGAACTAATGAAAAACTGTTTTTT.

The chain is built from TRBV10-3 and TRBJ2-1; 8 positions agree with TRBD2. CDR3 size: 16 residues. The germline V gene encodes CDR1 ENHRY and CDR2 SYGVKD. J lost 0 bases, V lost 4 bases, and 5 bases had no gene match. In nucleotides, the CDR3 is TGTGCCATCAGTGGACTAGCGCTAAGCTCCTACAATGAGCAGTTCTTC. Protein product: CAISGLALSSYNEQFF.

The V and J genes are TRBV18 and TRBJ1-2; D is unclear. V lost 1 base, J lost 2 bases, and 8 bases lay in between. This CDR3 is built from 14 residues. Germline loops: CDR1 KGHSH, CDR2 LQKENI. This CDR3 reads CASSPRSQNYGYTF. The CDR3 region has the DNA TGTGCCAGCTCACCACGGTCACAGAACTATGGCTACACCTTC.

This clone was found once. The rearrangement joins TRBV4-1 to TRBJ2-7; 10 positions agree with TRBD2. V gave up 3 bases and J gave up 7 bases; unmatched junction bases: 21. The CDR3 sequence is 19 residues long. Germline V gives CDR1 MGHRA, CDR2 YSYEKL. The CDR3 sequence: CASSHGWLAGVKGMREQYF. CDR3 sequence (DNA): TGCGCCAGCAGCCATGGGTGGCTAGCGGGAGTCAAGGGAATGAGGGAGCAGTACTTC.